Listed below are T cell receptor beta chains from one sample, sequenced in a study of cytomegalovirus exposure and HLA in healthy donors. The repertoire was sequenced with immunoSEQ multiplex PCR; TCRdb's copy has only in-frame clones and lacks some. This sample carries 190,000 or so clones, 82% of them seen once, and the ten largest clones take approximately 6.5%. The sequenced sample consisted of PBMCs. These receptors were taken from a woman aged 50 to 60 in good health and CMV-seropositive. CDR3s include the opening cysteine and the closing phenylalanine or tryptophan. A D gene is named only where the DNA matches it firmly. Rows may omit the clone size; those that give it use once, few, many or a size class.

j_gene: TRBJ2-3
d_gene: -
abundance: -
v_gene: TRBV5-4
CDR3aa: CASSPARVADTQYF
CDR3nt: TGTGCCAGCAGCCCCGCCCGGGTAGCAGATACGCAGTATTTT

j_gene: TRBJ1-5
d_gene: TRBD1
abundance: -
v_gene: TRBV18
CDR3aa: CASSPGDRGASYSNQPQHF
CDR3nt: TGTGCCAGCTCACCGGGCGACAGGGGCGCATCTTATAGCAATCAGCCCCAGCATTTT

j_gene: TRBJ1-4
d_gene: -
abundance: few
v_gene: TRBV29-1
CDR3aa: CSVEGSSGRGEKLFF
CDR3nt: TGCAGCGTTGAGGGGAGTAGCGGGAGGGGTGAAAAACTGTTTTTT

j_gene: TRBJ2-7
d_gene: -
abundance: -
v_gene: TRBV6-6
CDR3aa: CASSSPFAGDSYEQYF
CDR3nt: TGTGCCAGCAGTTCCCCCTTCGCAGGGGACTCCTACGAGCAGTACTTC

j_gene: TRBJ2-1
d_gene: TRBD2
abundance: once
v_gene: TRBV28
CDR3aa: CASSFLRPGGYNEQFF
CDR3nt: TGTGCCAGCAGTTTTCTCCGCCCGGGGGGGTACAATGAGCAGTTCTTC

j_gene: TRBJ2-1
d_gene: -
abundance: -
v_gene: TRBV19
CDR3aa: CASSTRYNEQFF
CDR3nt: TGTGCCAGTAGTACGAGATACAATGAGCAGTTCTTC

j_gene: TRBJ2-4
d_gene: TRBD2
abundance: -
v_gene: TRBV7-2
CDR3aa: CASSLEPAGGLNIQYF
CDR3nt: TGTGCCAGCAGCTTAGAACCAGCGGGGGGGTTAAACATTCAGTACTTC

j_gene: TRBJ2-7
d_gene: TRBD1
abundance: -
v_gene: TRBV5-1
CDR3aa: CASSITGTGATYEQYF
CDR3nt: TGCGCCAGCAGCATAACCGGGACAGGGGCCACCTACGAGCAGTACTTC

j_gene: TRBJ2-7
d_gene: -
abundance: -
v_gene: TRBV2
CDR3aa: CANSSKQYF
CDR3nt: TGTGCCAACTCAAGTAAGCAGTACTTC

j_gene: TRBJ1-3
d_gene: -
abundance: -
v_gene: TRBV5-1
CDR3aa: CASSWSQGYGNTIYF
CDR3nt: TGCGCCAGCAGCTGGTCCCAGGGGTATGGAAACACCATATATTTT

j_gene: TRBJ2-3
d_gene: -
abundance: -
v_gene: TRBV2
CDR3aa: CASRKTGVLTDTQYF
CDR3nt: TGTGCCAGCAGAAAAACCGGGGTCCTCACAGATACGCAGTATTTT

j_gene: TRBJ2-1
d_gene: TRBD2
abundance: -
v_gene: TRBV7-9
CDR3aa: CASRATGTTPSYNEQFF
CDR3nt: TGTGCCAGCCGCGCAACCGGGACTACTCCCTCCTACAATGAGCAGTTCTTC

j_gene: TRBJ2-7
d_gene: TRBD1
abundance: -
v_gene: TRBV28
CDR3aa: CASRLTGTGDYEQYF
CDR3nt: TGTGCCAGCAGGCTTACCGGGACAGGGGACTACGAGCAGTACTTC

j_gene: TRBJ2-1
d_gene: -
abundance: -
v_gene: TRBV7-9
CDR3aa: CASSSVAKQGTYNEQFF
CDR3nt: TGTGCCAGCAGCTCGGTAGCCAAACAGGGTACCTACAATGAGCAGTTCTTC

j_gene: TRBJ1-2
d_gene: TRBD1
abundance: few
v_gene: TRBV28
CDR3aa: CASSLPGTGHIGYTF
CDR3nt: TGTGCCAGCAGTCTCCCTGGGACAGGGCATATAGGCTACACCTTC

j_gene: TRBJ2-2
d_gene: -
abundance: -
v_gene: TRBV10-1
CDR3aa: CASRPGGAGTGELFF
CDR3nt: TGCGCCAGCAGGCCTGGAGGGGCCGGGACCGGGGAGCTGTTTTTT

j_gene: TRBJ1-2
d_gene: -
abundance: -
v_gene: TRBV29-1
CDR3aa: CSVEGTVYGYTF
CDR3nt: TGCAGCGTTGAAGGGACAGTCTATGGCTACACCTTC

j_gene: TRBJ2-7
d_gene: -
abundance: -
v_gene: TRBV6-4
CDR3aa: CASSENRVPYEQYF
CDR3nt: TGTGCCAGCAGTGAAAACAGGGTCCCCTACGAGCAGTACTTC

j_gene: TRBJ2-6
d_gene: -
abundance: -
v_gene: TRBV4-3
CDR3aa: CASSQGAGTGANVLTF
CDR3nt: TGCGCCAGCAGCCAAGGGGCGGGGACTGGGGCCAACGTCCTGACTTTC

j_gene: TRBJ1-5
d_gene: -
abundance: -
v_gene: TRBV7-9
CDR3aa: CSSSSDSQPQHF
CDR3nt: TGTTCCAGCAGCTCCGACAGTCAGCCCCAGCATTTT

j_gene: TRBJ1-4
d_gene: TRBD1
abundance: -
v_gene: TRBV4-1
CDR3aa: CASSQETGYGNEKLFF
CDR3nt: TGCGCCAGCAGCCAAGAGACAGGGTATGGGAATGAAAAACTGTTTTTT

j_gene: TRBJ2-1
d_gene: -
abundance: -
v_gene: TRBV10-3
CDR3aa: CAISESKYSGSYNEQFF
CDR3nt: TGTGCCATCAGTGAGTCGAAATATAGCGGCTCCTACAATGAGCAGTTCTTC

j_gene: TRBJ2-4
d_gene: -
abundance: once
v_gene: TRBV7-2
CDR3aa: CASSLSVLRGLAKNIQYF
CDR3nt: TGTGCCAGCAGCTTATCGGTGTTGAGGGGACTAGCCAAAAACATTCAGTACTTC

j_gene: TRBJ1-5
d_gene: TRBD1
abundance: -
v_gene: TRBV28
CDR3aa: CASSLRQGSQPQHF
CDR3nt: TGTGCCAGCAGCCTTCGACAGGGGAGCCAGCCCCAGCATTTT

j_gene: TRBJ1-4
d_gene: -
abundance: -
v_gene: TRBV4-1
CDR3aa: CASSQGPGLGTTNEKLFF
CDR3nt: TGCGCCAGCAGCCAAGGACCAGGGCTCGGCACAACTAATGAAAAACTGTTTTTT

j_gene: TRBJ2-6
d_gene: -
abundance: once
v_gene: TRBV7-9
CDR3aa: CASSSGRSGANGLTF
CDR3nt: TGTGCCAGCAGCTCAGGGCGAAGTGGGGCCAACGGCCTGACTTTC

j_gene: TRBJ2-2
d_gene: -
abundance: -
v_gene: TRBV5-6
CDR3aa: CASSWGNTGELFF
CDR3nt: TGTGCCAGCAGCTGGGGCAATACCGGGGAGCTGTTTTTT

j_gene: TRBJ2-7
d_gene: -
abundance: -
v_gene: TRBV28
CDR3aa: CASSSEAASDYEQYF
CDR3nt: TGTGCCAGCAGTTCCGAGGCCGCCAGCGACTACGAGCAGTACTTC

j_gene: TRBJ1-1
d_gene: -
abundance: few
v_gene: TRBV28
CDR3aa: CASSFGGPNTEAFF
CDR3nt: TGTGCCAGCAGTTTTGGTGGCCCGAACACTGAAGCTTTCTTT

j_gene: TRBJ1-6
d_gene: -
abundance: few
v_gene: TRBV5-1
CDR3aa: CASSPRDTPVGTPLHF
CDR3nt: TGCGCCAGCAGCCCGAGGGACACCCCTGTTGGTACACCCCTCCACTTT

j_gene: TRBJ1-2
d_gene: -
abundance: -
v_gene: TRBV19
CDR3aa: CASSIDHRVSLIYGYTF
CDR3nt: TGTGCCAGTAGTATAGATCACCGGGTATCCCTTATCTATGGCTACACCTTC

j_gene: TRBJ2-3
d_gene: -
abundance: -
v_gene: TRBV7-8
CDR3aa: CASSFSGHSTDTQYF
CDR3nt: TGTGCCAGCAGCTTTTCTGGGCATAGCACAGATACGCAGTATTTT

j_gene: TRBJ2-3
d_gene: -
abundance: -
v_gene: TRBV5-6
CDR3aa: CASSFEQTDTQYF
CDR3nt: TGTGCCAGCAGCTTCGAACAGACAGATACGCAGTATTTT

j_gene: TRBJ2-7
d_gene: -
abundance: once
v_gene: TRBV21-1
CDR3aa: CASSAGTSSEQYF
CDR3nt: TGTGCCAGCAGCGCCGGGACTTCCTCCGAGCAGTACTTC

j_gene: TRBJ2-3
d_gene: TRBD1
abundance: -
v_gene: TRBV7-9
CDR3aa: CASSLATGAHTDTQYF
CDR3nt: TGTGCCAGCAGCTTGGCGACAGGGGCCCACACAGATACGCAGTATTTT

j_gene: TRBJ2-7
d_gene: TRBD2
abundance: -
v_gene: TRBV4-2
CDR3aa: CASSHRGTSGSYEQYF
CDR3nt: TGTGCCAGCAGCCATCGAGGGACTAGCGGGAGCTACGAGCAGTACTTC